Presented here are 32 T cell receptor beta chains from one specimen sequenced in a study of STAT5B mutations in CD4+ large granular lymphocyte leukemia. Repertoires were generated with immunoSEQ multiplex PCR, while TCRdb's copy carries only in-frame clones and drops some. Of almost 30,000 clones listed, approximately 79% are singletons. Material for sequencing was CD4+ T cells from blood buffy coats. The origin of the receptors is a human donor in good health.

This clone was seen a few times. V and J are TRBV27 and TRBJ2-6; D is ambiguous. The V end was cut by 5 bases, the J end by 0 bases, with 11 bases between. This CDR3 is built from 16 residues. Germline V gene sequence: CDR1 MNHEY, CDR2 SMNVEV (reference sequence). As DNA, the CDR3 is TGTGCCAGCAGTCCTAGAGGAAACTCTGGGGCCAACGTCCTGACTTTC. Translated: CASSPRGNSGANVLTF.

The J gene is TRBJ1-1, the V gene TRBV7-2, with a tentative D call TRBD1 (5 bases). Germline CDR1 and CDR2: SGHTA and FQGNSA. The CDR3 is 14 residues long. Trimming took off 7 bases at V and 1 base at J, with 13 bases between the two ends. The CDR3 sequence: CASKKGAPNTEAFF. CDR3 bases: TGTGCCAGCAAAAAAGGGGCGCCGAACACTGAAGCTTTCTTT.

V and J are TRBV11-2 and TRBJ2-3; tentative D call: TRBD2 (7 bases). Trimming removed 1 base at V and 5 bases at J, with 16 bases between. Germline CDR1 SGHAT, CDR2 FQNNGV. CDR3 length: 16 amino acids. CDR3 sequence reads: CASSLGAWGGLDTQYF. In DNA form, the CDR3 reads TGTGCCAGCAGCTTAGGTGCGTGGGGGGGCCTAGATACGCAGTATTTT.

This chain links TRBV27 with TRBJ2-5; D is possibly TRBD2 (5 bases). Trimming took off 2 bases at V and 5 bases at J, with 12 bases between the two ends. The CDR3 consists of 14 residues. Germline assignment: CDR1 MNHEY and CDR2 SMNVEV (reference sequence). Here the CDR3 DNA reads TGTGCCAGCAGTTTAAGGTATAGGGAGGAGACCCAGTACTTC. It yields the protein CASSLRYREETQYF.

This chain's CDR3 is CASSLRGAGPYEQYV. The CDR3 bases are TGTGCCAGCAGCTTACGGGGGGCAGGACCCTACGAGCAGTACGTC. J is TRBJ2-7 and V is TRBV11-2; D perhaps matches TRBD2 (7 bases). Trimming left V 2 bases short and J 2 bases short, with 13 bases between. The CDR3 runs 15 residues. Looked up from germline, CDR1 is SGHAT and CDR2 is FQNNGV.

The V and J genes are TRBV27 and TRBJ2-7, with 9 bases matching TRBD2. Germline values: CDR1 MNHEY, CDR2 SMNVEV (reference sequence). The junction had 2 bases not matched to a gene; V was cut back by 4 bases and J by 4 bases. This CDR3 comprises 13 residues. In DNA form, the CDR3 reads TGTGCCAGCAGTTCAACTAGCGGGTACGAGCAGTACGTC. Residues: CASSSTSGYEQYV.

The chain employs TRBV6-1 and TRBJ2-7, with D unresolved. V was clipped by 1 base and J by 6 bases, with 10 bases between them. CDR1 MNHNS and CDR2 SASEGT come from the germline V gene. The CDR3 sequence is 13 residues long. The CDR3 DNA sequence: TGTGCCAGCAGTGAAGGATCTTTCCGCGAGCAGTACGTC. It encodes CASSEGSFREQYV.

V gene TRBV9 combines with J gene TRBJ2-1; 9 positions agree with TRBD1. The trim removed 0 bases at V and 6 bases at J, leaving 10 bases unmatched. Per the germline V gene, CDR1 is SGDLS and CDR2 is YYNGEE. This CDR3 is built from 17 residues. As DNA, the CDR3 is TGTGCCAGCAGCGTAGCCGGGACAGGGATCACTGGCAATGAGCAGTTCTTC. The encoded protein is CASSVAGTGITGNEQFF.

The gene calls are TRBV5-8 and TRBJ2-2; a weak D match, TRBD2 (6 bases). Per the germline V gene, CDR1 is SGHTS and CDR2 is YDEGEE. CDR3 length: 14 residues. Trimming stripped 6 bases from V and 5 bases from J, with 14 bases between. CDR3 in DNA: TGTGCCAGCATCCCGTGGAGGGTTACCGGGGAGCTGTTTTTT. The encoded protein is CASIPWRVTGELFF. Based on the CDR3 plus reference TRBV5-8 and TRBJ2-2, the full variable domain is EAGVTQSPTHLIKTRGQQATLRCSPISGHTSVYWYQQALGLGLQFLLWYDEGEERNRGNFPPRFSGRQFPNYSSELNVNALELEDSALYLCASIPWRVTGELFFGEGSRLTVL.

The chain has TRBV7-2 and TRBJ1-2; D is undetermined. CDR3 length: 12 amino acids. Germline CDR1 SGHTA, CDR2 FQGNSA. V was cut by 5 bases and J by 3 bases, with 7 bases left in between. In DNA, the CDR3 is TGTGCCAGCAGCCCCCGGGACTATGGCTACACCTTC. The encoded protein is CASSPRDYGYTF.

This rearrangement joins TRBV23-1 to TRBJ1-5; the D gene is possibly TRBD1 (5 bases). TRBV23-1 is annotated as an ORF whose role is uncertain. This CDR3 comprises 17 residues. Trimming left V 10 bases short and J 3 bases short, with 25 bases between. The CDR3 nucleotides are TGCGCCAAACGGACAAGTGCTTCCTATACCTTCAATCAGCCCCAGCATTTT. It codes for CAKRTSASYTFNQPQHF.

The CDR3 sequence: CASGRRGQGSQETQYF. CDR3 bases: TGTGCCAGCGGGCGGAGGGGGCAGGGATCCCAAGAGACCCAGTACTTC. The V call is TRBV6-6, the J call TRBJ2-5; D might be TRBD1 (7 bases). V lost 8 bases and J lost 1, with 20 bases in between. The CDR3 contains 16 residues. Germline V CDR1 and CDR2: MNHNY, SVGAGI (reference sequence).

V usage is TRBV7-2 and J usage is TRBJ2-3, with 11 bases identical to TRBD2. With 3 bases clipped from V and 1 base from J, the junction kept 6 bases outside the gene matches. CDR3 length: 17 residues. The germline CDR1 and CDR2 sequences are SGHTA and FQGNSA. CDR3 sequence: CASSFSGGGGGTDTQYF. The CDR3, as DNA: TGTGCCAGCAGCTTTAGCGGGGGGGGAGGAGGCACAGATACGCAGTATTTT.

This clone came up once. The J gene is TRBJ2-4, the V gene TRBV4-1; TRBD1 or TRBD2 may be the D gene (5 bases each). The CDR3 extends over 12 amino acids. Germline V gives CDR1 MGHRA, CDR2 YSYEKL. V was cut by 1 base and J by 10 bases, with 8 bases left in between. The CDR3 nucleotides are TGCGCCAGCAGCCAAGGGGGGTTTATTCAGTACTTC. Its translation: CASSQGGFIQYF.

This chain connects TRBV29-1 to TRBJ1-2; D is unclear. The CDR3 extends over 12 amino acids. Germline lookup yields CDR1 SQVTM and CDR2 ANQGSEA. V was cut by 4 bases and J by 6 bases, with 12 bases left in between. CDR3 in DNA: TGCAGCGTTGGGACGGATAAAAATGGCTACACCTTC. Residues: CSVGTDKNGYTF.

The chain has TRBV25-1 and TRBJ1-2; possible D gene TRBD1, 5 bases. Germline-derived CDR1 and CDR2 are MGHDK and SYGVNS. This CDR3 region has 14 residues. V lost 4 bases and J lost 4, with 13 bases in between. The CDR3 nucleotides are TGTGCCAGCAGTGGGACCCAGGGAATCTATGGCTACACCTTC. This sequence encodes CASSGTQGIYGYTF.

The genes are TRBV7-2 and TRBJ1-1, with D perhaps matching TRBD1 (6 bases). Germline V lookup: CDR1 SGHTA, CDR2 FQGNSA. The CDR3 has 14 amino acids. V was trimmed by 5 bases and J by 1 base, leaving 11 bases between them. CDR3 in amino acids: CASSAGTQNTEAFF. In DNA form, the CDR3 reads TGTGCCAGCAGCGCCGGGACACAGAACACTGAAGCTTTCTTT.

The chain is built from TRBV29-1 and TRBJ1-2; 8 bases agree with TRBD1. V shed 6 bases, J shed 7 bases, and the junction held 7 bases outside the gene matches. Germline loops: CDR1 SQVTM, CDR2 ANQGSEA. The CDR3 loop spans 12 amino acids. In DNA, the CDR3 is TGCAGCGTCGGACAGGGCGATCCTGGCTACACCTTC. Translated, it gives CSVGQGDPGYTF.

The gene calls are TRBV19 and TRBJ2-7, with TRBD1 matching 9 bases. The V gene end was trimmed by 3 bases and the J gene end by 2 bases; junction bases not matched to a gene: 11. Germline CDR1 and CDR2: LNHDA and SQIVND (reference sequence). The CDR3 has 17 amino acids. The chain's CDR3 is CASSIPFGDREAYEQYF. The CDR3 DNA sequence: TGTGCCAGTAGTATTCCTTTTGGGGACAGGGAAGCCTACGAGCAGTACTTC.

J is TRBJ2-7 and V is TRBV7-6, with a possible D match to TRBD2 (5 bases). V was cut by 1 base and J by 1 base, with 11 bases left in between. Germline loops: CDR1 SGHVS, CDR2 FNYEAQ. This CDR3 is 15 amino acids long. The CDR3 protein is CASSLGVGSSYEQYF. Written as DNA, the CDR3 is TGTGCCAGCAGCTTAGGCGTAGGGAGTTCCTACGAGCAGTACTTC.

The V call is TRBV18, the J call TRBJ1-1; 7 bases line up with TRBD1. This CDR3 has 14 amino acids. The germline V gene encodes CDR1 KGHSH and CDR2 LQKENI. After removal of 0 bases from V and 4 bases from J, the junction contained 2 bases not matched to a gene. The CDR3 DNA reads as TGTGCCAGCTCACCACCGGCAGGGGGCACTGAAGCTTTCTTT. This sequence encodes CASSPPAGGTEAFF.

The genes are TRBV19 and TRBJ2-5, with 8 nucleotides matching TRBD2. The CDR3 is 15 amino acids. The V gene's germline CDR1 is LNHDA and CDR2 SQIVND (reference sequence). After removal of 2 bases from V and 2 bases from J, the junction contained 4 bases not matched to a gene. The CDR3 DNA reads TGTGCCAGTAGTATACAGCGGGGGCGGCAAGAGACCCAGTACTTC. Protein product: CASSIQRGRQETQYF.

V usage is TRBV7-8 and J usage is TRBJ1-6; possibly TRBD1 for D (5 bases). This CDR3 is 14 amino acids long. Per the germline V gene, CDR1 is SGHVS and CDR2 is FQNEAQ. Trimming took 6 bases from V and 10 from J, leaving 16 bases between them. Written as DNA, the CDR3 is TGTGCCAGCAGGGGGCTCTGGGTAGACTCACCCCTCCACTTT. It is translated as CASRGLWVDSPLHF.

The CDR3 coding sequence is TGCGCCAGCAGCCTTCACCTTATTACTAGCACAGATACGCAGTATTTT. This gives the protein CASSLHLITSTDTQYF. The V and J genes are TRBV4-3 and TRBJ2-3; D gene uncertain. Germline V gene lookup returns CDR1 LGHNA and CDR2 YSLEER. V lost 4 bases and J lost 0, with 14 bases in between. The CDR3 runs 16 residues.

The J gene is TRBJ2-5, the V gene TRBV7-8, with 7 positions matching TRBD2. V shed 5 bases and J 3 bases; nucleotides not matched to a gene: 6. Germline CDR1 and CDR2: SGHVS and FQNEAQ. The CDR3 runs 14 residues. The DNA of the CDR3 is TGTGCCAGCAGCCCCATGGGGGGGGAAGAGACCCAGTACTTC. It is translated as CASSPMGGEETQYF. Using reference TRBV7-8 and TRBJ2-5 for the parts outside the CDR3, the full variable domain is GAGVSQSPRYKVAKRGQDVALRCDPISGHVSLFWYQQALGQGPEFLTYFQNEAQLDKSGLPSDRFFAERPEGSVSTLKIQRTQQEDSAVYLCASSPMGGEETQYFGPGTRLLVL.

This clone was counted only a few times. This chain links TRBV11-2 with TRBJ1-6; no firm D call. This CDR3 is 14 amino acids long. Germline V CDR1 and CDR2: SGHAT, FQNNGV. Trimming cost V 4 bases and J 7 bases, with 11 bases left between them. CDR3 nucleotide sequence: TGTGCCAGCAGCTCGCGGCGGGTAAATTCACCCCTCCACTTT. Amino acids: CASSSRRVNSPLHF.

The genes are TRBV5-1 and TRBJ2-5; 7 bases align to TRBD2. The CDR3 is made up of 15 amino acids. Germline V gene lookup returns CDR1 SGHRS and CDR2 YFSETQ. V was pared by 0 bases and J by 2 bases, with 4 bases of the junction left unmatched. The CDR3 DNA is TGCGCCAGCAGCTTGGCCTCGGGGGGACAAGAGACCCAGTACTTC. It codes for CASSLASGGQETQYF.

The J gene is TRBJ2-3, the V gene TRBV19; 8 positions match TRBD2. The V and J ends lost 4 bases and 2 bases, in that order; junction bases with no gene match: 2. Germline CDR1 and CDR2: LNHDA and SQIVND (reference sequence). This CDR3 is built from 14 residues. The CDR3: CASSTGGSTDTQYF. The CDR3 nucleotides are TGTGCCAGTAGTACGGGGGGGTCCACAGATACGCAGTATTTT.

The CDR3: CAISARESEKLFF. CDR3 sequence (DNA): TGTGCCATCAGTGCCCGGGAGTCAGAAAAACTGTTTTTT. The chain uses TRBV10-3 and TRBJ1-4; D is unresolved. In germline, CDR1 is ENHRY, CDR2 SYGVKD. V was pared by 4 bases and J by 8 bases, with 11 bases between. The CDR3 consists of 13 residues.

V usage is TRBV5-4 and J usage is TRBJ2-7, with D possibly TRBD2 on 5 matching bases. The CDR3 runs 11 residues. V was cut by 7 bases and J by 1 base, with 6 bases left in between. Germline V CDR1 and CDR2: SGHNT, YYREEE (reference sequence). The CDR3 DNA is TGTGCCAGCGGAGGTTCCTACGAGCAGTACTTC. Protein product: CASGGSYEQYF.

This clone came up a few times. The rearrangement links TRBV6-6 to TRBJ1-2, with D possibly being TRBD1 (5 bases). There are 13 residues in the CDR3. V gave up 6 bases and J gave up 8 bases, with 16 bases separating them. Per germline, CDR1 MNHNY and CDR2 SVGAGI (reference sequence). CDR3 sequence reads: CASSMGRGSGYTF. The CDR3 DNA sequence: TGTGCCAGCAGCATGGGGAGGGGTTCGGGCTACACCTTC.

The J gene is TRBJ1-2, the V gene TRBV5-6, with TRBD1 matching over 7 bases. The CDR3 totals 13 residues. Per germline, CDR1 SGHDT and CDR2 YYEEEE. V dropped 4 bases and J dropped 2; count of bases not matched to a gene: 2. The CDR3 sequence is CASSPGQNYGYTF. CDR3 DNA sequence: TGTGCCAGCAGCCCGGGACAGAACTATGGCTACACCTTC.